Each of the 14 T cell receptor beta chains below was sequenced from the same sample in a study of human T cells and chemical hapten exposure. Time point defined: patch test 1, 2 weeks after DPC sensitization. Treatment reported: therapeutic diphenylcyclopropenone sensitization with weekly scalp DPC. Using its own MiXCR run on the RACE reads, TCRdb lists one record per CDR3 protein. The sample lists around 380,000 distinct CDR3 sequences, more than 4.5% occurring once. The starting material was whole blood, obtained in connection with sensitization to the hapten diphenylcyclopropenone (DPC). The origin of the receptors is a woman between 45 and 60 years old with alopecia areata. Some clones in this sample may be carry-over from other donors' samples.

This clonotype was observed a handful of times. The V and J genes are TRBV29-1 and TRBJ1-1, with 8 bases matching TRBD1. The J segment lost 5 bases and the V segment lost 1 base, leaving 6 bases of the junction unmatched. The CDR3 contains 14 residues. Germline CDR1 reads SQVTM; CDR2 reads ANQGSEA. The CDR3 here is CSVEAGGGETEAFF. CDR3 nucleotides: TGCAGCGTTGAAGCAGGGGGCGGCGAGACTGAAGCTTTCTTT.

This clonotype was seen more than once but under ten times. The chain couples TRBV2 to TRBJ1-2; maybe TRBD1 (6 bases). Germline CDR1 is SNHLY and CDR2 is FYNNEI. V dropped 6 bases and J dropped 3 bases, with 17 bases sitting between them. The CDR3 totals 15 residues. The CDR3 sequence is CASSTETGGDYGYTF. The CDR3 DNA reads as TGTGCCAGCAGCACAGAGACGGGGGGCGACTATGGCTACACCTTC.

This clonotype came up many times. The V gene is TRBV12-3 or TRBV12-4, the J gene TRBJ2-1; D is uncertain. V was shortened by 6 bases and J by 9 bases, with 15 bases between the two germline ends. CDR3 length equals 13 residues. The CDR3 coding sequence is TGTGCCAGCAGCCCGTTGGTGACTGGTGAGCAGTTCTTC. Translating it yields CASSPLVTGEQFF.

This clonotype was observed a few times. This chain joins TRBV5-1 and TRBJ2-4; D is ambiguous. Germline V gene lookup returns CDR1 SGHRS and CDR2 YFSETQ. Trimming left V 1 base short and J 3 bases short, with 11 bases between. The CDR3 has 15 residues. CDR3 sequence: CASSLSTQNKNIQYF. In DNA form, the CDR3 reads TGCGCCAGCAGCTTGTCGACCCAGAACAAAAACATTCAGTACTTC.

This clonotype was observed a few times. This CDR3 is CASSHDAAYYGYTF. DNA of the CDR3: TGTGCCAGCAGCCACGACGCCGCGTACTATGGCTACACCTTC. This sequence joins TRBV3-1 and TRBJ1-2; D gene uncertain. V lost 3 bases to trimming and J lost 3 bases, with 11 bases between them. Germline values: CDR1 LGHDT, CDR2 YNNKEL (reference sequence). The CDR3 has 14 amino acids.

This clonotype was recorded a few times. J is TRBJ1-2 and V is TRBV20-1; 7 bases line up with TRBD1. This CDR3 has 13 amino acids. Germline CDR1 DFQATT, CDR2 SNEGSKA (reference sequence). V was pared by 6 bases and J by 6 bases, with 10 bases of the junction left unmatched. The CDR3 nucleotides read TGCAGTGCCTCCTATACAGGGGTAAATGGCTACACCTTC. This translates into CSASYTGVNGYTF.

This clonotype was counted at least ten times. This sequence joins TRBV3-1 and TRBJ1-5; D is possibly TRBD1 (5 bases). The CDR3 is 14 amino acids. Germline-derived CDR1 and CDR2 are LGHDT and YNNKEL (reference sequence). Trimming shortened V by 1 base and J by 7 bases, and 11 bases separated the two germline ends. Here the CDR3 reads CASSQVQGDQPQHF. CDR3 DNA sequence: TGTGCCAGCAGCCAAGTGCAGGGAGACCAGCCCCAGCATTTT. Filled out from reference TRBV3-1 and TRBJ1-5, the complete variable domain reads DTAVSQTPKYLVTQMGNDKSIKCEQNLGHDTMYWYKQDSKKFLKIMFSYNNKELIINETVPNRFSPKSPDKAHLNLHINSLELGDSAVYFCASSQVQGDQPQHFGDGTRLSIL.

This clonotype was seen many times. The chain combines TRBV27 with TRBJ1-4; D ambiguous. The CDR3 consists of 12 residues. The germline V gene encodes CDR1 MNHEY and CDR2 SMNVEV (reference sequence). The V end was cut by 6 bases, the J end by 4 bases, with 6 bases between. In nucleotides, the CDR3 is TGTGCCAGCAGATTCATTAATGAAAAACTGTTTTTT. Its protein product is CASRFINEKLFF.

This clonotype came up a few times. V is TRBV7-2 and J is TRBJ2-3; 9 bases match TRBD2. With V trimmed by 6 bases and J by 4 bases, 14 bases remained unmatched. CDR3 length: 17 amino acids. Germline values: CDR1 SGHTA, CDR2 FQGNSA. The CDR3 DNA follows: TGTGCCAGCAGATTGAGCCTTAGCGGGAGAGAAGCAGATACGCAGTATTTT. Its protein product is CASRLSLSGREADTQYF. Complete variable domain (other parts from reference TRBV7-2 and TRBJ2-3): GAGVSQSPSNKVTEKGKDVELRCDPISGHTALYWYRQSLGQGLEFLIYFQGNSAPDKSGLPSDRFSAERTGGSVSTLTIQRTQQEDSAVYLCASRLSLSGREADTQYFGPGTRLTVL.

This clonotype appeared many times. As DNA, the CDR3 is TGTGCCAGCTCACCACCGTCCATCGCCGACACCATATATTTT. Translation: CASSPPSIADTIYF. This chain connects TRBV18 to TRBJ1-3; no reliable D call. CDR1 is KGHSH, CDR2 LQKENI, per germline. V dropped 0 bases and J dropped 8 bases, with 11 bases sitting between them. CDR3 length: 14 residues.

This clonotype showed up many times. J is TRBJ2-1 and V is TRBV5-3; no definite D call. TRBV5-3 is annotated as an ORF whose role is uncertain. CDR3 size: 13 residues. V was trimmed by 4 bases and J by 5 bases, leaving 10 bases between them. In nucleotides, the CDR3 is TGTGCCAGAAGCCGAGACACGCACAATGAGCAGTTCTTC. Its translation is CARSRDTHNEQFF.

This clonotype came up a few times. The chain is built from TRBV7-2 and TRBJ1-5, with 8 bases that match TRBD1. The CDR3 covers 15 residues. The germline CDR1 and CDR2 sequences are SGHTA and FQGNSA. V lost 2 bases, J lost 4 bases, and 4 bases stayed unmatched. The CDR3 is CASSLKTGANQPQHF. As DNA, the CDR3 is TGTGCCAGCAGCTTAAAGACAGGGGCGAATCAGCCCCAGCATTTT.

This clonotype was observed a few times. V and J are TRBV29-1 and TRBJ2-1; D possibly uses TRBD1 or TRBD2 (6 bases each). Trimming shortened V by 4 bases and J by 4 bases, and 11 bases separated the two germline ends. CDR3 length equals 13 residues. CDR1 is SQVTM, CDR2 ANQGSEA, per germline. CDR3: CSVARRGYNEQFF. CDR3 coding DNA: TGCAGCGTTGCCAGGAGGGGGTACAATGAGCAGTTCTTC.

This clonotype was detected many times. The chain uses TRBV25-1 and TRBJ1-5; 8 nucleotides match TRBD1. This CDR3 is 15 amino acids long. V trimming: 2 bases; J trimming: 6 bases; junction bases outside the gene matches: 6. Germline V gene data show CDR1 as MGHDK and CDR2 as SYGVNS. CDR3 coding DNA: TGTGCCAGCAGTGAAACAGGGGGAATTGGTCAGCCCCAGCATTTT. Encoded protein: CASSETGGIGQPQHF.